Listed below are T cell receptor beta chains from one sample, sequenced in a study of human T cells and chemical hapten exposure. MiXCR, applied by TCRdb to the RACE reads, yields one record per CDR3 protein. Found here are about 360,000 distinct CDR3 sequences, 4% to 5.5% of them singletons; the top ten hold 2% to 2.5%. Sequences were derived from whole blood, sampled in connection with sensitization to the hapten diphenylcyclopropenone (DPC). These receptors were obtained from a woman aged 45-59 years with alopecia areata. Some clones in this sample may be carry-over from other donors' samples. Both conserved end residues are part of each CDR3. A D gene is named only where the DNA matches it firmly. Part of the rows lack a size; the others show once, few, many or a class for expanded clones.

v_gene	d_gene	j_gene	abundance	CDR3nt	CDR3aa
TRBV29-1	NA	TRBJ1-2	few	TGCAGCGCTAGGATCGACGGGAACTATGGCTACACCTTC	CSARIDGNYGYTF
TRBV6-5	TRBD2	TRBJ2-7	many	TGTGCCAGCAGTGCCCCGCGAGCGGGGGCAATCTACGAGCAGTACTTC	CASSAPRAGAIYEQYF
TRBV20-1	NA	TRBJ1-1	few	TGCAGTGCTGGTGCCCGACAGCCGAACACTGAAGCTTTCTTT	CSAGARQPNTEAFF
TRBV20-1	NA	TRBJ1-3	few	TGCAGTGCTAGAGGGCGCCCCGCAGGAGATTCTGGAAACACCATATATTTT	CSARGRPAGDSGNTIYF
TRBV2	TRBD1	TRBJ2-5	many	TGTGCCAGCAGGACAGGGTTAGAGACCCAGTACTTC	CASRTGLETQYF
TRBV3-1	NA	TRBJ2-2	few	TGTGCCAGCAGCCAAGTTATCGGGGGAGGAGGGACCGGGGAGCTGTTTTTT	CASSQVIGGGGTGELFF
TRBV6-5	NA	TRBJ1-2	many	TGTGCCAGCAGGAGACAGGCTAACTATGGCTACACCTTC	CASRRQANYGYTF
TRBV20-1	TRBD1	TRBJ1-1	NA	TGCAGTGCTAGACCCGGGACAGGGGGGACCACTGAAGCTTTCTTT	CSARPGTGGTTEAFF
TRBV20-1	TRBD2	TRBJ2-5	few	TGCAGTGCTAGAGATAGCGGGGGCTCTCAAGAGACCCAGTACTTC	CSARDSGGSQETQYF
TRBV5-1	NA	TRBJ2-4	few	TGCGCCAGCCGGGTTTCAGGGCTGTCCAAAAACATTCAGTACTTC	CASRVSGLSKNIQYF
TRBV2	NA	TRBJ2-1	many	TGTGCCAGCAGTGAATTGACACGCTCCTACAATGAGCAGTTCTTC	CASSELTRSYNEQFF
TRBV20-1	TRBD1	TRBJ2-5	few	TGCAGTGCTCCAGGACAGGGGGAGACCCAGTACTTC	CSAPGQGETQYF
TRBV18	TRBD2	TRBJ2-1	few	TGTGCCAGCTCACCTCTAGCGGGAACCACAGAACATGAGCAGTTCTTC	CASSPLAGTTEHEQFF
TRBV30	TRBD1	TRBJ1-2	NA	TGTGCCTGGAGTGTACGGGACAGGGCCTACTTTGGCTACACCTTC	CAWSVRDRAYFGYTF
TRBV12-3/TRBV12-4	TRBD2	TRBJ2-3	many	TGTGCCAGCAGTCCTACCGGACTAGCACTCACAGATACGCAGTATTTT	CASSPTGLALTDTQYF
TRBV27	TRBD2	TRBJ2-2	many	TGTGCCAGCACCCGAGGACTAGCGGGGGACGCGAACACCGGGGAGCTGTTTTTT	CASTRGLAGDANTGELFF
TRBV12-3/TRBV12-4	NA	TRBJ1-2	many	TGTGCCAGCAGTTTCCAGGGCCTCAACTATGGCTACACCTTC	CASSFQGLNYGYTF
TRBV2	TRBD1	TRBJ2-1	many	TGTGCCAGCCTGGGACAGGGAGGCAATGAGCAGTTCTTC	CASLGQGGNEQFF
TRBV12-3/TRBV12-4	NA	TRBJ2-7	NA	TGTGCCAGGACCGACGGGGACGACGAGCAGTACTTC	CARTDGDDEQYF
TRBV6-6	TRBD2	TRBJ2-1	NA	TGTGCCAGCAGTTACTCTAGCGGGAGGGCCCGTCCAGATGAGCAGTTCTTC	CASSYSSGRARPDEQFF
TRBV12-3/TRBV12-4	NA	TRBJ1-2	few	TGTGCCAGCAGTTCTTCAGGGATCTATGGCTACACCTTC	CASSSSGIYGYTF
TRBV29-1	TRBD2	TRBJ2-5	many	TGCAGCGTTGAAGATCCGCTAGCGGGAGTAGAGACCCAGTACTTC	CSVEDPLAGVETQYF
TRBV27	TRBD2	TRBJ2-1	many	TGTGCCAGCAGCCACCGCGGGGGATCCTACAATGAGCAGTTCTTC	CASSHRGGSYNEQFF
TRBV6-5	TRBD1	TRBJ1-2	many	TGTGCCACCAGGGACAGCAAAAATGGCTACACCTTC	CATRDSKNGYTF
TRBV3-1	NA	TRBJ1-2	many	TGTGCCAGCAGCCACGACAGCAGCTATGGCTACACCTTC	CASSHDSSYGYTF
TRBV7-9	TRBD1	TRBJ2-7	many	TGTGCCAGCAGCTTAGATGCCGGGACAGGGTCCTACGAGCAGTACTTC	CASSLDAGTGSYEQYF
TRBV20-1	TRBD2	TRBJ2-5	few	TGCAGTGCTAGAGATGTGACTAGCGTGTCCCAGTACTTC	CSARDVTSVSQYF
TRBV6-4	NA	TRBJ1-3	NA	TGTGCCAGCAACGAACCCCGACCCTCAGACTCTGGAAACACCATATATTTT	CASNEPRPSDSGNTIYF
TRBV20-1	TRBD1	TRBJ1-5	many	TGCAGTGCTAGAGAAGGGACAGGGGAAGGTCAGCCCCAGCATTTT	CSAREGTGEGQPQHF
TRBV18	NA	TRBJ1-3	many	TGTGCCAGCTCACCCTCAGAAGTGGCTGGAAACACCATATATTTT	CASSPSEVAGNTIYF
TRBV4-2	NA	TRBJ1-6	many	TGTGCCAGCAGCCCCCGATCCCAGGGAGGCAGATCACCCCTCCACTTT	CASSPRSQGGRSPLHF
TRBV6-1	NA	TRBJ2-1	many	TGTGCCAGCAGTGAAGCGTGGAGAGACAATGAGCAGTTCTTC	CASSEAWRDNEQFF
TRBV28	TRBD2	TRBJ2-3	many	TGTGCCAGCAGTTCCCAAGGGGCGGGAGGGCCGGATACGCAGTATTTT	CASSSQGAGGPDTQYF
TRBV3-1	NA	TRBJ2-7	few	TGTGCCAGCAGCCAAGATGACGAGCAGTACTTC	CASSQDDEQYF
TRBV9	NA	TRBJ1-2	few	TGTGCCAGCAGCTTGAGGTCCTACACCTTC	CASSLRSYTF
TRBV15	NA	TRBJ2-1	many	TGTGCCACCAGCAGAGATTCGGGCGGATCCTACAATGAGCAGTTCTTC	CATSRDSGGSYNEQFF
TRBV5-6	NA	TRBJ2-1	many	TGTGCCAGCAGCCCCCTAAAGAAGCAGTTCTTC	CASSPLKKQFF
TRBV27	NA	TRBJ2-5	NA	TGTGCCAGCAGTTTAGGTCACCCGGTGAAGACCCAGTACTTC	CASSLGHPVKTQYF
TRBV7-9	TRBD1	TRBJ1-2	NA	TGTGCCAGCAGCTTAGAGACAGGGGCCTATGGCTACACCTTC	CASSLETGAYGYTF
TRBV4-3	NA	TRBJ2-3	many	TGCGCCAGCAGCCAAGTAACTAGTCCGGAGGGTCAGGCAGATACGCAGTATTTT	CASSQVTSPEGQADTQYF
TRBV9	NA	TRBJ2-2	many	TGTGCCAGCAGCGTAGTGTTCACCGGGGAGCTGTTTTTT	CASSVVFTGELFF
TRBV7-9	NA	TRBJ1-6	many	TGTGCCAGCAGCCCGGGGCAGGAGGGCATTTCCTATAATTCACCCCTCCACTTT	CASSPGQEGISYNSPLHF
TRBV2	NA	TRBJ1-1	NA	TGTGCCAGCAGGGCTCAGGGGCGCGGAGAAGAAGCTTTCTTT	CASRAQGRGEEAFF
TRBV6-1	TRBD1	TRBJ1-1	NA	TGTGCCAGCAGTGAATGGGGACAGGGCACTGAAGCTTTCTTT	CASSEWGQGTEAFF
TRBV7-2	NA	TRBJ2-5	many	TGTGCCAGCAGCTTACTTAAGACCCAGTACTTC	CASSLLKTQYF
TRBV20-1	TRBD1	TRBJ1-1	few	TGCAGTGCTAGAGACCGACAGGGATGGGGTCGCACTGAAGCTTTCTTT	CSARDRQGWGRTEAFF
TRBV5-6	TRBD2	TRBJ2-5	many	TGTGCCAGCAGCGGGACTAGCGGGACTCAAGAGACCCAGTACTTC	CASSGTSGTQETQYF
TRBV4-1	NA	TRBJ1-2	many	TGCGCCAGCAGCCGATTACGACAGAACTATGGCTACACCTTC	CASSRLRQNYGYTF
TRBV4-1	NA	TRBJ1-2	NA	TGCGCCAGCAGCCAAACCGCTCCAACAAACTATGGCTACACCTTC	CASSQTAPTNYGYTF
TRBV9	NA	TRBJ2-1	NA	TGTGCCAGCAGCGCTCGGATTAGCAATGAGCAGTTCTTC	CASSARISNEQFF
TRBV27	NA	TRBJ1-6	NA	TGTGCCAGCGGAATGGGCGGCACCAGAACTTCACCCCTCCACTTT	CASGMGGTRTSPLHF
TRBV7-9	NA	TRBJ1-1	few	TGTGCCAGCAGCTTAGATCAGGGTCCGGACACTGAAGCTTTCTTT	CASSLDQGPDTEAFF
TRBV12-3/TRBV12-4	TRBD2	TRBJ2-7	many	TGTGCCAGCGCCCCTAGCGGTCTTTACGAGCAGTACTTC	CASAPSGLYEQYF
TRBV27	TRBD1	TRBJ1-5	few	TGTGCCAGCAGTTCCTCAGGGGGCGGCAATCAGCCCCAGCATTTT	CASSSSGGGNQPQHF